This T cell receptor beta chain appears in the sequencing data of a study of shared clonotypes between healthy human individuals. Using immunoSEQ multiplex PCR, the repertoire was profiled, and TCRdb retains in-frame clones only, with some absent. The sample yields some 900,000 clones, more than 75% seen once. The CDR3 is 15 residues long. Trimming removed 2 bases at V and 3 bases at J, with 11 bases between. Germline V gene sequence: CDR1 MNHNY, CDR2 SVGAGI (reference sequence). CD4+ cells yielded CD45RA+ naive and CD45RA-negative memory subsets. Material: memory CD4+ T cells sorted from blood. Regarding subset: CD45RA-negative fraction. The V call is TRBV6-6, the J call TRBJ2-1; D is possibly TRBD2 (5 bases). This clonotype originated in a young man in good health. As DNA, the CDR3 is TGTGCCAGCAGTTACGGCACGGGGAACTACAATGAGCAGTTCTTC. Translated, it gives CASSYGTGNYNEQFF.